This is a list of T cell receptor beta chains from one sample in a study of blood T cells in healthy people across ages. TCRdb redid the calling of the 5' RACE reads with MiXCR, one entry per CDR3 protein. Among 540,000 or so distinct CDR3 sequences listed, 25% to 30% were seen once. Material: blood. All receptors come from a woman between 65 and 79 years old in good health. Both conserved end residues are part of each CDR3. The size field is filled for only some rows; it gives once, few, many or a size class.

>few|TRBJ2-6|TRBV12-5
CASGPGQGKAGANVLTF
>-|-|TRBV20-1
CSAANGQGLYEQYF
>once|TRBJ2-7|TRBV19
CASSFSPGLGFKEQYF
>-|TRBJ2-5|TRBV11-3
CASSPSSEAGETQYF
>-|TRBJ1-2|TRBV29-1
CSAQGQANYGYTF
>-|TRBJ1-2|TRBV28
CAGGGLNYGYTF
>few|TRBJ2-4|TRBV20-1
CSARAQTGNTNIQYF
>-|TRBJ2-5|TRBV18
CASSPSGGNQETQYF
>-|TRBJ2-1|TRBV7-9
CASSPLLGLAGGRSSYNEQFF
>few|TRBJ2-1|TRBV3-1
CASSPQRGGHEQFF
>-|TRBJ2-3|TRBV12-3/TRBV12-4
CASSFEGADTQYF
>few|TRBJ2-3|TRBV5-4
CASSLPGLHTDTQYF
>-|TRBJ1-4|TRBV11-2
CASSLVPTGAFGEKLFF
>-|TRBJ1-2|TRBV6-5
CATHRGNYGYTF
>-|TRBJ1-2|TRBV4-3
CASSRQGSYGCTF
>few|TRBJ1-6|TRBV11-2
CASSPTGVRSYNSPLHF
>-|TRBJ2-3|TRBV6-2/TRBV6-3
CASSYSKTFTDTQYF
>few|TRBJ1-4|TRBV20-1
CSARIHEKLFF
>-|-|TRBV10-3
CAISSGGDTQHF
>-|TRBJ1-6|TRBV5-6
CASSLDRFEGSSLHF
>-|TRBJ2-4|TRBV20-1
CSARVSGGRIAKNIQYF
>-|TRBJ1-1|TRBV3-1
CASVNTEAFF
>few|TRBJ1-1|TRBV7-3
CASSSLRDTEAFF
>-|TRBJ2-1|TRBV24-1
CATSDTTGTGKVLTYNEQFF
>-|TRBJ1-2|TRBV7-2
CASSLAISNRLNYGYTF
>few|TRBJ2-5|TRBV4-2
CASSRIAGPPETQYF
>-|TRBJ1-2|TRBV12-3/TRBV12-4
CASSNRGQGYGYTF
>-|TRBJ1-2|TRBV5-5
CASSPLLVGYTF
>few|TRBJ1-2|TRBV12-3/TRBV12-4
CASGPPNRGGYTF
>few|TRBJ1-2|TRBV12-3/TRBV12-4
CASSLRARGHTF
>many|TRBJ2-5|TRBV5-1
CASSLPGEETQYF
>few|TRBJ1-1|TRBV7-3
CASSVMTNTEAFF
>few|TRBJ2-7|TRBV18
CASSPRSDYEQYF
>-|TRBJ1-2|TRBV20-1
CSAFIQGKGYGYTF
>once|TRBJ2-6|TRBV4-3
CASSQDISGQTLSGANVPTF
>few|TRBJ2-3|TRBV20-1
CSGRAEPTDTQYF
>-|TRBJ2-5|TRBV12-3/TRBV12-4
CASSYGHMNVGQYF
>-|TRBJ1-2|TRBV5-1
CASSFSGSANYGYTF